A selection of T cell receptor beta chains follows, all from one sample in a study of shared clonotypes between healthy human individuals. TCRdb's copy holds only in-frame clones and misses some; the assay was immunoSEQ multiplex PCR. The table shows about 2 million clones, with about 95% occurring only once. The sequenced material came from naive CD8+ T cells sorted from blood. The receptors here all came from a man between 18 and 29 years old in good health. CDR3s include the opening cysteine and the closing phenylalanine or tryptophan. Each record gives: J gene, V gene, D gene, clone size, CDR3 protein, CDR3 DNA. A D gene is named only where the DNA matches it firmly. The listing skips clone size in some rows; elsewhere it reads once, few, many or a size class.

TRBJ2-1,TRBV11-2,-,-,CASSPGGNEQFF,TGTGCCAGCAGCCCTGGGGGCAATGAGCAGTTCTTC
TRBJ2-5,TRBV7-9,TRBD2,-,CASSSPGLALETQYF,TGTGCCAGCAGCTCGCCGGGACTAGCTTTGGAGACCCAGTACTTC
TRBJ2-1,TRBV5-5,-,-,CASSLVPSVNEQFF,TGTGCCAGCAGCTTGGTCCCTAGCGTCAATGAGCAGTTCTTC
TRBJ2-7,TRBV7-9,TRBD1,-,CASSTWDRGEQYF,TGTGCCAGCAGCACCTGGGACAGGGGAGAGCAGTACTTC
TRBJ2-2,TRBV10-3,TRBD2,-,CATGGLATTGELFF,TGTGCCACCGGGGGACTAGCGACGACCGGGGAGCTGTTTTTT
TRBJ2-7,TRBV28,TRBD1,-,CASSPTGTGYEQYF,TGTGCCAGCAGTCCGACCGGGACAGGGTACGAGCAGTACTTC
TRBJ2-7,TRBV5-1,-,-,CASSLTGRSEQYF,TGCGCCAGCAGCTTGACCGGACGGTCCGAGCAGTACTTC
TRBJ2-7,TRBV4-3,TRBD2,-,CASSQDWGTNSYEQYF,TGCGCCAGCAGCCAAGATTGGGGGACTAACTCCTACGAGCAGTACTTC
TRBJ2-3,TRBV5-1,-,-,CASSLDDSVGVADTQYF,TGCGCCAGCAGCTTGGACGACAGTGTAGGGGTGGCAGATACGCAGTATTTT
TRBJ2-7,TRBV4-1,TRBD2,-,CASSQDAGGGYEQYF,TGCGCCAGCAGCCAAGATGCGGGAGGAGGGTACGAGCAGTACTTC
TRBJ1-2,TRBV2,-,few,CASSVEIDTNYGYTF,TGTGCCAGCAGTGTCGAGATAGACACTAACTATGGCTACACCTTC
TRBJ2-1,TRBV10-2,-,-,CASRKGYGSYNEQFF,TGCGCCAGCAGGAAGGGGTACGGCTCCTACAATGAGCAGTTCTTC
TRBJ1-2,TRBV9,TRBD1,-,CASSVGQGYYGYTF,TGTGCCAGCAGCGTAGGACAGGGCTACTATGGCTACACCTTC
TRBJ2-7,TRBV27,TRBD1,-,CASSLLHRDRGVGEQYF,TGTGCCAGCAGTTTACTCCACCGGGACAGGGGGGTTGGCGAGCAGTACTTC
TRBJ2-7,TRBV14,TRBD1,-,CASSPGQGRDEQYF,TGTGCCAGCAGCCCGGGACAGGGCAGGGACGAGCAGTACTTC
TRBJ2-7,TRBV14,-,-,CASSQEGTAREQYF,TGTGCCAGCAGCCAAGAGGGGACCGCCCGCGAGCAGTACTTC
TRBJ2-1,TRBV28,-,-,CASSEGTPYNEQFF,TGTGCCAGCAGTGAGGGAACACCCTACAATGAGCAGTTCTTC
TRBJ2-7,TRBV5-6,-,-,CASSLGQGGYEQYF,TGTGCCAGCAGCCTCGGACAGGGAGGGTACGAGCAGTACTTC
TRBJ2-1,TRBV19,TRBD2,-,CASSNAGTSYNEQFF,TGTGCCAGTAGTAACGCCGGGACTAGTTACAATGAGCAGTTCTTC
TRBJ2-7,TRBV19,-,-,CASSEGWGEQYF,TGTGCCAGTAGTGAGGGATGGGGGGAGCAGTACTTC
TRBJ2-7,TRBV4-3,-,-,CASSQDIFYEQYF,TGCGCCAGCAGCCAAGATATATTCTACGAGCAGTACTTC
TRBJ2-3,TRBV13,TRBD1,once,CASSPFSTGGTDTQYF,TGTGCCAGCAGCCCCTTTTCGACAGGGGGCACAGATACGCAGTATTTT
TRBJ2-1,TRBV5-1,-,once,CASSLTSDNYNEQFF,TGCGCCAGCAGCTTGACCTCGGACAACTACAATGAGCAGTTCTTC
TRBJ1-1,TRBV29-1,-,-,CSVDLKGWNTEAFF,TGCAGCGTTGATTTGAAGGGTTGGAACACTGAAGCTTTCTTT
TRBJ2-5,TRBV6-5,-,-,CASSYAGSIQETQYF,TGTGCCAGCAGTTACGCCGGCAGTATACAAGAGACCCAGTACTTC
TRBJ2-7,TRBV19,-,once,CASSIEGKDSFSYEQYF,TGTGCCAGTAGTATAGAGGGCAAGGACAGCTTCTCCTACGAGCAGTACTTC
TRBJ2-5,TRBV4-2,-,-,CASSQDGNRAQETQYF,TGTGCCAGCAGCCAAGACGGGAACAGGGCCCAAGAGACCCAGTACTTC
TRBJ2-3,TRBV11-2,TRBD2,-,CASSDLAASTDTQYF,TGTGCCAGCAGCGACCTAGCGGCTAGCACAGATACGCAGTATTTT
TRBJ2-1,TRBV6-5,TRBD1,once,CASSPQGANEQFF,TGTGCCAGCAGTCCACAGGGGGCGAATGAGCAGTTCTTC
TRBJ2-1,TRBV5-1,-,-,CASSSSNNEQFF,TGCGCCAGCAGCTCTTCGAACAATGAGCAGTTCTTC
TRBJ2-3,TRBV2,TRBD1,-,CASSTGQGEGADTQYF,TGTGCCAGCAGCACGGGACAGGGCGAAGGCGCAGATACGCAGTATTTT
TRBJ2-1,TRBV5-6,TRBD2,-,CASSLTTSGSTNEQFF,TGTGCCAGCAGCCTAACGACTAGCGGGAGTACGAATGAGCAGTTCTTC
TRBJ2-1,TRBV4-3,TRBD2,-,CASSHLLGTSGSHEQFF,TGCGCCAGCAGCCACCTGTTAGGGACTAGCGGGAGTCATGAGCAGTTCTTC
TRBJ1-1,TRBV27,-,-,CASSLLEGIEAFF,TGTGCCAGCAGTTTATTGGAGGGGATTGAAGCTTTCTTT
TRBJ2-5,TRBV2,TRBD2,-,CASSWWGLAGSGETQYF,TGTGCCAGCAGTTGGTGGGGACTAGCGGGGAGTGGGGAGACCCAGTACTTC
TRBJ2-3,TRBV28,TRBD1,once,CASSSPWDRGLGTDTQYF,TGTGCCAGCAGTTCCCCTTGGGACAGGGGATTGGGCACAGATACGCAGTATTTT
TRBJ1-1,TRBV6-6,-,-,CASSYGRGSEAFF,TGTGCCAGCAGTTATGGCAGGGGCTCTGAAGCTTTCTTT
TRBJ2-7,TRBV2,TRBD2,-,CASSEALAGLDYEQYF,TGTGCCAGCAGTGAAGCCTTAGCGGGACTAGACTACGAGCAGTACTTC
TRBJ2-1,TRBV6-1,-,-,CASSDWGDEQFF,TGTGCCAGCAGTGACTGGGGAGATGAGCAGTTCTTC
TRBJ2-1,TRBV13,-,-,CASSLFMGAPLEQFF,TGTGCCAGCAGCTTATTTATGGGGGCTCCCCTCGAGCAGTTCTTC
TRBJ2-5,TRBV6-6,-,-,CASSSGVSSVETQYF,TGTGCCAGCAGTAGTGGGGTCAGTTCAGTCGAGACCCAGTACTTC
TRBJ1-5,TRBV7-2,-,-,CASSREANQPQHF,TGTGCCAGCAGCCGGGAGGCGAATCAGCCCCAGCATTTT
TRBJ2-7,TRBV7-2,-,-,CASSPGNEQYF,TGTGCCAGCAGCCCAGGGAACGAGCAGTACTTC
TRBJ2-1,TRBV13,-,-,CASSAPGASPFNEQFF,TGTGCCAGCAGCGCCCCGGGAGCGAGTCCTTTCAATGAGCAGTTCTTC
TRBJ2-7,TRBV28,TRBD2,once,CASSFGTIVYEQYF,TGTGCCAGCAGTTTTGGGACTATCGTATACGAGCAGTACTTC
TRBJ1-1,TRBV7-8,-,-,CASSLDGETEAFF,TGTGCCAGCAGCTTAGATGGGGAGACTGAAGCTTTCTTT
TRBJ1-1,TRBV7-9,-,once,CAEDMNTEAFF,TGTGCTGAAGATATGAACACTGAAGCTTTCTTT
TRBJ2-1,TRBV27,-,-,CASSFIGENEQFF,TGTGCCAGCAGTTTTATCGGGGAGAATGAGCAGTTCTTC
TRBJ2-1,TRBV28,TRBD2,-,CASSLRPGGGEQFF,TGTGCCAGCAGTTTACGACCTGGCGGGGGTGAGCAGTTCTTC
TRBJ1-4,TRBV27,-,-,CASRVDQGTSGEKLFF,TGTGCCAGCAGGGTCGATCAAGGGACTTCAGGTGAAAAACTGTTTTTT
TRBJ2-5,TRBV27,TRBD2,-,CASSLGGSLETQYF,TGTGCCAGCAGTTTAGGCGGGAGCCTAGAGACCCAGTACTTC
TRBJ2-3,TRBV2,TRBD2,-,CASSHSSGGTDTQYF,TGTGCCAGCAGCCATTCTAGCGGGGGCACAGATACGCAGTATTTT
TRBJ2-2,TRBV7-7,TRBD2,-,CASSSRLAGLTGELFF,TGTGCTAGCAGCTCCCGACTAGCGGGCCTCACCGGGGAGCTGTTTTTT
TRBJ2-7,TRBV11-1,TRBD1,-,CASSTGQGYEQYF,TGTGCCAGCAGCACGGGACAGGGCTACGAGCAGTACTTC
TRBJ2-5,TRBV7-6,-,-,CASSLVGGETQYF,TGTGCCAGCAGCTTAGTGGGCGGGGAGACCCAGTACTTC
TRBJ2-1,TRBV11-2,TRBD2,-,CASSQGLAEYNEQFF,TGTGCCAGCAGCCAGGGACTAGCGGAGTACAATGAGCAGTTCTTC